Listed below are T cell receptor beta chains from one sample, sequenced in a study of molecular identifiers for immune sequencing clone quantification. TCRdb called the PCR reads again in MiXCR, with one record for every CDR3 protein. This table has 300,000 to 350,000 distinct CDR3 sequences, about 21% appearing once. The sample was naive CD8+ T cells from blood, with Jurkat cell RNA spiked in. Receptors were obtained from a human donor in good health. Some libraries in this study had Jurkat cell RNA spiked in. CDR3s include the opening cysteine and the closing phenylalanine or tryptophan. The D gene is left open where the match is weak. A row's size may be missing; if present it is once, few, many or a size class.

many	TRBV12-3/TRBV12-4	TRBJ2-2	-	CASSPTVRRATGELFF	TGTGCCAGCAGTCCGACAGTGAGGAGGGCCACCGGGGAGCTGTTTTTT
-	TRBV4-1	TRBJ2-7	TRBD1	CTSSYRDRGYEQYF	TGCACCAGCAGCTACCGGGACAGGGGCTACGAGCAGTACTTC
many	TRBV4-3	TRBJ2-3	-	CASSQVMEDTQYF	TGCGCCAGCAGCCAGGTAATGGAGGATACGCAGTATTTT
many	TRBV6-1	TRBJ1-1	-	CASSEVRGNTEAFF	TGTGCCAGCAGTGAAGTGAGAGGAAACACTGAAGCTTTCTTT
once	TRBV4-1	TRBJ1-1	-	CASSQEPPENTEAFF	TGCGCCAGCAGCCAAGAACCCCCCGAGAACACTGAAGCTTTCTTT
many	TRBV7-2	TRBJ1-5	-	CASSLGPRDHQPQHF	TGTGCCAGCAGCTTAGGCCCCAGGGATCATCAGCCCCAGCATTTT
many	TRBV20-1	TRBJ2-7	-	CSARDWGASSYEQYF	TGCAGTGCTAGAGATTGGGGGGCCAGCTCCTACGAGCAGTACTTC
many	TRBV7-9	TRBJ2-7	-	CASSSSTGTVNYEQYF	TGTGCCAGCAGCTCATCGACCGGGACCGTAAACTACGAGCAGTACTTC
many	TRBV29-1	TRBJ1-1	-	CSVEDTWGRNTEAFF	TGCAGCGTTGAAGATACGTGGGGGCGAAACACTGAAGCTTTCTTT
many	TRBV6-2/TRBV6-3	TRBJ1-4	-	CASRGDNFEKLFF	TGTGCCAGCAGAGGGGACAACTTTGAAAAACTGTTTTTT
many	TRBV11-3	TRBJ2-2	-	CASSSVTGELFF	TGTGCCAGCAGCTCAGTGACCGGGGAGCTGTTTTTT
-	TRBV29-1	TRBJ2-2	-	CGVGTANTGELFF	TGCGGCGTAGGGACGGCGAACACCGGGGAGCTGTTTTTT
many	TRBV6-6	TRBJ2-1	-	CASSRDGGREYNEQFF	TGTGCCAGCAGTCGTGACGGGGGGCGTGAGTACAATGAGCAGTTCTTC
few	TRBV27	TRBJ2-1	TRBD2	CASSVLAGASHEQFF	TGTGCCAGCAGTGTACTAGCGGGAGCCAGCCATGAGCAGTTCTTC